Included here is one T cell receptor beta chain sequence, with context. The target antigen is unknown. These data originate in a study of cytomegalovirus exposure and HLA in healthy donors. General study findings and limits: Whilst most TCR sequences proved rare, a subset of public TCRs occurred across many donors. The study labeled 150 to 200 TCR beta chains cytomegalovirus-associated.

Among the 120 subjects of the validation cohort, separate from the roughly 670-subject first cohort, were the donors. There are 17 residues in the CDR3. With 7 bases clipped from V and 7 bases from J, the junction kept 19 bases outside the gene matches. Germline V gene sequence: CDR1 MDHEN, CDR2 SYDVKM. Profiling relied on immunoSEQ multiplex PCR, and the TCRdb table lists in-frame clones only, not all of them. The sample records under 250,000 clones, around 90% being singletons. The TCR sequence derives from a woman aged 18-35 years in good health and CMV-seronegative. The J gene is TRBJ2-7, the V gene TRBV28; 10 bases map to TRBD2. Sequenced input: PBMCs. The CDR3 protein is CASTIAGGPNVGGEQYF. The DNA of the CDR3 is TGTGCCAGCACGATAGCGGGAGGCCCTAACGTAGGAGGGGAGCAGTACTTC.